Sequencing of this TCR beta chain was carried out in a study of neurological immune-mediated disorders. This CDR3 has 15 residues. Losses at the gene ends were 5 bases for V and 3 bases for J; bases not matched to a gene: 5. The germline CDR1 and CDR2 sequences are SNHLY and FYNNEI. The cDNA came from 5'RACE with 10-nucleotide random UMIs. TCRdb called the 5' RACE reads again in MiXCR, with one record for every CDR3 protein. The data hold tens of thousands of distinct CDR3 sequences, with roughly 17% observed a single time. At least ten counts were recorded for this clonotype. The unsorted libraries were generated from a total of 2 million PBMCs, which had been stored in RNAlater at -80 C.

Sequenced material: PBMCs. The sequence was obtained from a woman in her 40s in good health. The rearrangement links TRBV2 to TRBJ2-1; TRBD2 aligns across 9 bases. CDR3 residues: CASSSKRGDYNEQFF. CDR3 sequence (DNA): TGTGCCAGCAGTTCTAAGCGGGGGGACTACAATGAGCAGTTCTTC.